Below are 11 T cell receptor beta chains sequenced from a single sample in a study of vaccination and CD4 T cells after COVID-19. An Oncomine TCR Beta short-read assay was used to sequence the DNA from cultured CD4+ T cells. TCRdb reprocessed the PCR reads with MiXCR, giving one entry per CDR3 protein. Of about 23,000 distinct CDR3 sequences in the sample, roughly three fifths are singletons; the top ten hold around 2.8%. For these receptors, no antigen is known. Sample treatment: approximately nine-day PBMC culture with coronavirus spike peptide pools or control peptides (ViraFEST assay). The material sequenced was CD4+ T cells from blood, cultured in vitro. The receptors stem from a human donor who had recovered from COVID-19.

The table lists this clonotype with a few counts. The gene calls are TRBV24-1 and TRBJ2-1; the match to TRBD2 covers 13 bases. With 6 bases clipped from V and 9 bases from J, the junction kept 4 bases outside the gene matches. Germline CDR1 and CDR2: KGHDR and SFDVKD. The CDR3 runs 14 residues. This CDR3 reads CATSKTSGRTEQFF. As DNA, the CDR3 is TGTGCCACCAGTAAGACTAGCGGGAGGACTGAGCAGTTCTTC.

This clonotype was detected a few times. The rearrangement joins TRBV7-6 to TRBJ2-5; 8 bases line up with TRBD1. CDR1 SGHVS and CDR2 FNYEAQ come from the germline V gene. The trim removed 5 bases at V and 5 bases at J, leaving 10 bases unmatched. The CDR3 sequence is 15 residues long. The CDR3 region is CASSAGTGLRETQYF. The DNA for the CDR3 is TGTGCCAGCAGCGCCGGGACAGGTCTAAGGGAGACCCAGTACTTC.

This clonotype was observed a few times. The chain carries TRBV6-5 and TRBJ1-2; D gene uncertain. V was cut by 3 bases and J by 7 bases, with 18 bases left in between. The germline CDR1 and CDR2 sequences are MNHEY and SVGAGI. The CDR3 length is 15 residues. The CDR3 protein is CASSYSSESLLGYTF. Written as DNA, the CDR3 is TGTGCCAGCAGTTATAGTTCAGAGTCCCTACTTGGCTACACCTTC.

This chain connects TRBV6-2 or TRBV6-3 to TRBJ2-1; D gene unclear. V lost 0 bases and J 0 bases, leaving 12 bases between the germline ends. This CDR3 has 17 amino acids. The germline CDR1 and CDR2 sequences are MNHEY and SVGEGT. DNA of the CDR3: TGTGCCAGCAGTTACTCGAATGGCTTTGGCTCCTACAATGAGCAGTTCTTC. It codes for CASSYSNGFGSYNEQFF.

The chain carries TRBV28 and TRBJ2-2, with 8 bases lining up with TRBD1. This CDR3 spans 15 amino acids. The trim removed 6 bases at V and 5 bases at J, leaving 8 bases unmatched. CDR1 is MDHEN, CDR2 SYDVKM, per germline. CDR3 sequence reads: CASRLQGDGTGELFF. The CDR3 DNA is TGTGCCAGCAGACTACAGGGGGACGGGACCGGGGAGCTGTTTTTT.

The J gene is TRBJ1-6, the V gene TRBV6-1; no clear D. This CDR3 is built from 15 residues. The germline V gene has CDR1 MNHNS and CDR2 SASEGT. Trimming took off 3 bases at V and 5 bases at J, with 11 bases between the two ends. CDR3 loop: CASSERRSDNSPLHF. CDR3 DNA: TGTGCCAGCAGTGAGCGGCGCAGTGATAATTCACCCCTCCACTTT.

The chain has TRBV7-3 and TRBJ2-1; a weak D match, TRBD1 (6 bases). V was clipped by 1 base and J by 7 bases, with 14 bases between them. Looked up from germline, CDR1 is SGHTA and CDR2 is FQGTGA. The CDR3 covers 15 residues. DNA for the CDR3: TGTGCCAGCAGCTTAATGGCAGGGGCTGGGAATGAGCAGTTCTTC. Translating it yields CASSLMAGAGNEQFF.

J is TRBJ2-7 and V is TRBV5-4; the match to TRBD1 covers 8 bases. V lost 1 base, J lost 6 bases, and 3 bases stayed unmatched. Germline-derived CDR1 and CDR2 are SGHNT and YYREEE (reference sequence). The CDR3 loop spans 13 amino acids. DNA of the CDR3: TGTGCCAGCAGCTTGCCTGGACAGGGCGAGCAGTACTTC. This translates into CASSLPGQGEQYF.

This clonotype was detected only a few times. This chain joins TRBV11-3 and TRBJ2-7; possible D gene TRBD1, 6 bases. The germline CDR1 and CDR2 sequences are SGHNT and YENEEA. The CDR3 spans 14 residues. Deletions cut 5 bases from V and 5 bases from J, with 16 bases between. The CDR3 sequence is CASSIGGYRDEQYF. For the CDR3, the DNA is TGTGCCAGCAGCATAGGGGGTTACCGTGACGAGCAGTACTTC.

CDR3 loop: CASSLREGLTEAFF. Here the CDR3 DNA reads TGTGCCAGCAGCTTGAGGGAGGGGCTCACTGAAGCTTTCTTT. This chain connects TRBV7-9 to TRBJ1-1; D may be TRBD1 (5 bases). This CDR3 is 14 amino acids long. Germline V lookup: CDR1 SEHNR, CDR2 FQNEAQ (reference sequence). V shed 3 bases and J shed 4 bases, with 12 bases lying between them.

This chain links TRBV12-3 or TRBV12-4 with TRBJ1-2, with 8 nucleotides matching TRBD1. This CDR3 region has 12 residues. The V and J ends lost 6 bases and 5 bases, in that order; junction bases with no gene match: 2. This CDR3 is CASSRTGYGYTF. The CDR3 DNA is TGTGCCAGCAGCCGGACAGGGTATGGCTACACCTTC.